The T cell receptor (beta chain) under discussion was sequenced for a study of regulatory T cells in long-lasting Graves disease. Study in general: By definition, persistent Graves' disease involved antithyroid drugs for over 5 years alongside positive TSH receptor antibodies.

This clonotype has at least ten counts. Time point indicated: persistent/refractory GD, antithyroid drugs over 5 years with positive TRAb. From PBMCs, RNA was extracted and then used to make the TCR library. Arm-PCR with iRepertoire HTBI primers amplified the CDR3 regions for these TCR beta libraries. TCRdb independently ran MiXCR on the multiplex PCR reads; one entry per CDR3 protein. The table lists 300,000 or so distinct CDR3 sequences, around 20% of them singletons, with over 25% in the top ten. The source of this sequence is a female donor with Graves disease. The sample here was peripheral blood mononuclear cells (PBMCs), taken when the disease was refractory, from a patient treated with antithyroid drugs.

In nucleotides, the CDR3 is TGTGCCAGCAGCTTGGGCGGGGGGGCTGGTGAGCAGTTCTTC. Translating it yields CASSLGGGAGEQFF. The chain has TRBV7-8 and TRBJ2-1; 9 bases align to TRBD2. From germline, CDR1 is SGHVS and CDR2 FQNEAQ. V shed 3 bases and J 9 bases; nucleotides not matched to a gene: 6. There are 14 residues in the CDR3.